This is a list of T cell receptor beta chains from one sample in a study of Ad26.COV2.S vaccination and SARS-CoV-2 variants. The repertoire was sequenced with immunoSEQ multiplex PCR; TCRdb's copy has only in-frame clones and lacks some. The repertoire has approximately 410,000 clones, about 90% of them found once; the top ten carry approximately 1.7%. The source was peripheral blood, collected in a trial of Ad26.COV2.S vaccine versus placebo. These receptors were collected from a person between 18 and 65 years old who received the Ad26.COV2.S COVID-19 vaccine or a placebo. Both conserved end residues are trimmed from each CDR3. The order of the fields is V gene, D gene, J gene, CDR3 protein. D genes are given only for firm matches.

>TRBV5-4|-|TRBJ1-1
ASSLPGTQVNTEAF
>TRBV27|-|TRBJ1-1
ASSPFGLLMNTEAF
>TRBV11-2|TRBD1|TRBJ1-5
ASSLGQGTQPQH
>TRBV28|-|TRBJ2-3
ASGKGDFTDTQY
>TRBV12-5|TRBD1|TRBJ2-1
ASGPGTGNEQF
>TRBV6-5|-|TRBJ2-5
ASSLEETQY
>TRBV6-2/TRBV6-3|-|TRBJ1-2
ASSYADFTNYGYT
>TRBV18|TRBD1|TRBJ1-5
ASSKYGTGVSNQPQH
>TRBV7-9|TRBD1|TRBJ1-1
ASSLAGGLNTEAF
>TRBV10-1|TRBD2|TRBJ2-2
ASSGGEGLRETGELF
>TRBV6-2/TRBV6-3|TRBD2|TRBJ2-5
ASSVAGTRQETQY
>TRBV19|-|TRBJ1-2
ASSISDEPHYGYT
>TRBV6-5|-|TRBJ1-1
ASSYTSNTEAF
>TRBV7-9|TRBD1|TRBJ1-2
ASSLADRVGGYT
>TRBV10-3|TRBD2|TRBJ2-5
AISEGGLQETQY
>TRBV3-1/TRBV3-2|TRBD1|TRBJ1-6
ASSQDGGGQGYSPLH
>TRBV21-1|-|TRBJ1-2
ASSKDNGHAVGGYT
>TRBV24-1|-|TRBJ1-5
ATSPGYNQPQH
>TRBV29-1|-|TRBJ2-1
SALSTLSYNEQF
>TRBV27|-|TRBJ1-4
ASSLYGATNEKLF
>TRBV5-1|TRBD2|TRBJ2-3
ASSLVASGSTDTQY
>TRBV7-2|-|TRBJ2-1
ASSLVPNRDEQF
>TRBV7-2|-|TRBJ1-2
ASSPAGLEFYGYT
>TRBV19|-|TRBJ2-5
ASSIRGGETQY
>TRBV11-2|TRBD2|TRBJ2-7
ASSLPTSGNHYEQY
>TRBV27|TRBD1|TRBJ2-7
ASSFYPRRTGTGPYEQY
>TRBV9|TRBD2|TRBJ2-1
ASSVVAGGNNEQF
>TRBV18|TRBD2|TRBJ2-2
ASSFPSLAGNTGELF
>TRBV30|-|TRBJ2-3
AWSVGWRDTQY
>TRBV25-1|TRBD2|TRBJ2-6
ASSELGGGFSGANVLT
>TRBV10-2|-|TRBJ1-2
ASSDFEGYNYGYT
>TRBV27|-|TRBJ2-2
ASSAGQNTGELF
>TRBV7-9|TRBD1|TRBJ1-1
ASSLGRGGQGANTEAF
>TRBV30|TRBD2|TRBJ2-3
AWSVSWAGGPRDTQY
>TRBV6-5|TRBD2|TRBJ2-3
ASSDRGGTDTQY
>TRBV7-9|-|TRBJ2-1
ASRAAGEQF
>TRBV15|TRBD1|TRBJ2-7
ATSRRTGVNEQY
>TRBV29-1|-|TRBJ1-2
SVEATRGRGYT
>TRBV6-5|TRBD2|TRBJ2-7
ASASGGLLYEQY
>TRBV7-2|-|TRBJ2-7
ASSQTRDYEQY
>TRBV14|-|TRBJ1-3
ASSQGRGSGNTIY
>TRBV6-5|-|TRBJ2-5
ASSRAGTKETQY
>TRBV18|TRBD1|TRBJ2-7
ASSPDRRTYEQY
>TRBV9|-|TRBJ2-3
ASSVNLPGDTQY
>TRBV19|TRBD1|TRBJ1-1
ASSQGGTGQGEAF
>TRBV19|TRBD2|TRBJ2-1
ASSIDSGGGSSYNEQF
>TRBV5-5|TRBD1|TRBJ1-5
ASSLVTGGSDQPQH
>TRBV5-6|-|TRBJ1-3
ASSLAVDTGNTIY
>TRBV7-2|TRBD2|TRBJ2-3
ASSPNPGLGTTDTQY
>TRBV6-5|TRBD2|TRBJ2-3
ASSQIAGGTDTQY
>TRBV27|-|TRBJ1-6
ASSYGVRYSYNSPLH
>TRBV7-2|-|TRBJ2-2
ASSPTPGLQTGELF
>TRBV14|TRBD2|TRBJ2-7
ASSQMRDYYEQY
>TRBV18|TRBD1|TRBJ1-2
ATQGQDAWGYT
>TRBV7-2|-|TRBJ1-6
ASSQQGIGRIYSPLH
>TRBV4-1|-|TRBJ1-6
ASSPPYNSPLH